Below are 2 T cell receptor beta chains sequenced from a single sample in a study of T cells after somatic rescue of genetic block. Method: immunoSEQ multiplex PCR; TCRdb's copy keeps in-frame clones and lacks some. Here the sample spans about 120,000 clones, approximately 90% being singletons. Sequenced: peripheral blood mononuclear cells (PBMCs). These TCRs come from a woman between 18 and 29 years old.

The chain uses TRBV7-9 and TRBJ2-3, with D unresolved. CDR1 and CDR2 (germline): SEHNR, FQNEAQ (reference sequence). Trimming took 5 bases from V and 2 from J, leaving 11 bases between them. The CDR3 contains 14 residues. The chain's CDR3 is CASSPRHYTDTQYF. CDR3 nucleotides: TGTGCCAGCAGCCCCCGTCACTACACAGATACGCAGTATTTT.

The J gene is TRBJ1-5, the V gene TRBV7-3, with no clear D. The CDR3 is made up of 15 amino acids. Trimming removed 0 bases from V and 3 bases from J, with 9 bases in between. The germline V gene has CDR1 SGHTA and CDR2 FQGTGA. CDR3 in DNA: TGTGCCAGCAGCTTAACGGCAGAAGACAATCAGCCCCAGCATTTT. As protein: CASSLTAEDNQPQHF.